One and the same sample provided the 3 T cell receptor beta chains below, sequenced in a study of blood T cell repertoires in COVID-19. Profiled with immunoSEQ multiplex PCR; TCRdb holds only in-frame clones, not every one. The sample carries 250,000 or so clones, around 84% recorded once. The sequencing input was PBMCs or T cells enriched from blood (not recorded which). The receptors here all came from a woman aged 45-59 years who had recovered from COVID-19.

The V call is TRBV18, the J call TRBJ2-7; 12 nucleotides match TRBD2. Per the germline V gene, CDR1 is KGHSH and CDR2 is LQKENI. The CDR3 contains 17 residues. V lost 2 bases, J lost 4 bases, and 9 bases stayed unmatched. The CDR3 spells CASSPENGLAGFYEQYF. CDR3 DNA sequence: TGTGCCAGCTCACCAGAGAACGGACTAGCGGGGTTTTACGAGCAGTACTTC. The complete variable domain, with remaining parts taken from reference TRBV18 and TRBJ2-7, reads NAGVMQNPRHLVRRRGQEARLRCSPMKGHSHVYWYRQLPEEGLKFMVYLQKENIIDESGMPKERFSAEFPKEGPSILRIQQVVRGDSAAYFCASSPENGLAGFYEQYFGPGTRLTVT.

This rearrangement joins TRBV11-3 to TRBJ2-7; D is perhaps TRBD2 (6 bases). Trimming removed 5 bases from V and 3 bases from J, with 8 bases in between. The V gene's germline CDR1 is SGHNT and CDR2 YENEEA. The CDR3 covers 12 residues. CDR3 bases: TGTGCCAGCAGCGCCGGGGGCTACGAGCAGTACTTC. Translation: CASSAGGYEQYF.

V gene TRBV5-1 combines with J gene TRBJ2-3, with TRBD1 identical over 9 bases. The CDR3 loop spans 15 amino acids. CDR1 and CDR2 from the germline V gene are SGHRS and YFSETQ. The V gene end was trimmed by 4 bases and the J gene end by 3 bases; junction bases not matched to a gene: 6. The CDR3, as DNA: TGCGCCAGCAGCATACAGGGGGCAGGGACAGATACGCAGTATTTT. Translated, it gives CASSIQGAGTDTQYF.